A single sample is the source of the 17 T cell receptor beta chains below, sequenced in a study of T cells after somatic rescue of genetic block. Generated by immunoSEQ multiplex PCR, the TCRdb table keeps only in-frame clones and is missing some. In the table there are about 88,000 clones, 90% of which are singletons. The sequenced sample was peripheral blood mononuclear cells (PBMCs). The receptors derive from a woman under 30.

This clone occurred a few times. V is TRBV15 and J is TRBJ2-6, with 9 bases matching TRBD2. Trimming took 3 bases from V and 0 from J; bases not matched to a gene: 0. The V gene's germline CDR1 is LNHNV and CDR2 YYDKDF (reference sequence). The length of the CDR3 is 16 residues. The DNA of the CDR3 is TGTGCCACCAGCAGGACTAGCGGCTCTGGGGCCAACGTCCTGACTTTC. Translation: CATSRTSGSGANVLTF.

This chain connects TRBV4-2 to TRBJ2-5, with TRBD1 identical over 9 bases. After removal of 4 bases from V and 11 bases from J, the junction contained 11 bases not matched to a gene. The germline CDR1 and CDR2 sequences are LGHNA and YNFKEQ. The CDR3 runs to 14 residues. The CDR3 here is CASSPPGQGTVQYF. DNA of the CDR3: TGTGCCAGCAGCCCCCCGGGACAGGGTACCGTGCAGTACTTC.

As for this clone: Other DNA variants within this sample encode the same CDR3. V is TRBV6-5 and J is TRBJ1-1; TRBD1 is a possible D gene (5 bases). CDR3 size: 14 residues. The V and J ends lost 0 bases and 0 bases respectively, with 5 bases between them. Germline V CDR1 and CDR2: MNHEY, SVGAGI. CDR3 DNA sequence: TGTGCCAGCAGTTACTCCAGGGTGAACACTGAAGCTTTCTTT. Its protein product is CASSYSRVNTEAFF.

Written as DNA, the CDR3 is TGTGCCAGCAGCGTAGACCCCCTCTCTGGAAACACCATATATTTT. Its protein product is CASSVDPLSGNTIYF. This rearrangement joins TRBV9 to TRBJ1-3; D remains unclear. Germline CDR1 and CDR2: SGDLS and YYNGEE. The CDR3 is made up of 15 amino acids. Trimming pared 0 bases from V and 0 bases from J, leaving 7 bases between. The full variable domain, completed using reference TRBV9 and TRBJ1-3, is DSGVTQTPKHLITATGQRVTLRCSPRSGDLSVYWYQQSLDQGLQFLIQYYNGEERAKGNILERFSAQQFPDLHSELNLSSLELGDSALYFCASSVDPLSGNTIYFGEGSWLTVV.

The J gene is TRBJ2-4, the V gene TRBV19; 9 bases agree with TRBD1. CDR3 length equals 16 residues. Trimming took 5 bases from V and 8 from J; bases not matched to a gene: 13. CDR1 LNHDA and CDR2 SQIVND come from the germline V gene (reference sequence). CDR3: CASSPVPGQGRDIQYF. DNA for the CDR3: TGTGCCAGTAGTCCAGTCCCGGGACAGGGTCGGGACATTCAGTACTTC.

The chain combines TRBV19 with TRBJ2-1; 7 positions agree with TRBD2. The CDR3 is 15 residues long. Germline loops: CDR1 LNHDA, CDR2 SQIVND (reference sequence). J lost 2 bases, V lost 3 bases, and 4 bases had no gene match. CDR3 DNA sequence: TGTGCCAGTAGTATCCTAGCGGCAACCTACAATGAGCAGTTCTTC. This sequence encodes CASSILAATYNEQFF.

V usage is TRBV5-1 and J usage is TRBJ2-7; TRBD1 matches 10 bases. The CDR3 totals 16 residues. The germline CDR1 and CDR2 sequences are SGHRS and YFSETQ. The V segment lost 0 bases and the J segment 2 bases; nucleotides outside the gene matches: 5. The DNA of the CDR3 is TGCGCCAGCAGCTTGGGGGACAGGGGCTCGGCCTACGAGCAGTACTTC. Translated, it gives CASSLGDRGSAYEQYF.

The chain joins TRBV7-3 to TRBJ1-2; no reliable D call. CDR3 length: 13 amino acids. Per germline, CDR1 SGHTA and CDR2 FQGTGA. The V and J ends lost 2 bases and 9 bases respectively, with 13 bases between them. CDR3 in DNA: TGTGCCAGCAGCTTAGCGGAGGGCTCGAGCTACACCTTC. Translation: CASSLAEGSSYTF.

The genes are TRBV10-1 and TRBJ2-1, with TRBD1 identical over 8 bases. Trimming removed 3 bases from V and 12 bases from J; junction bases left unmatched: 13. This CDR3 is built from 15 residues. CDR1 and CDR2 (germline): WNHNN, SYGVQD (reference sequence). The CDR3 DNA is TGCGCCAGCAGTGATTTTGGACAGGGAAACTCGGGGCAGTTCTTC. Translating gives CASSDFGQGNSGQFF.

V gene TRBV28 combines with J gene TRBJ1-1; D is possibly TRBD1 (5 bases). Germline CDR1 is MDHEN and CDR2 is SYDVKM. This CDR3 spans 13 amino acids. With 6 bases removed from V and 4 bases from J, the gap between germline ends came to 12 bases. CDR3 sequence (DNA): TGTGCCAGCAGCCCTGGGGGGGGCACTGAAGCTTTCTTT. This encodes CASSPGGGTEAFF.

CDR3 loop: CASSLVAGESYEQYF. DNA of the CDR3: TGCGCCAGCAGCCTCGTAGCGGGAGAGTCCTACGAGCAGTACTTC. This chain links TRBV4-1 with TRBJ2-7, with TRBD2 identical over 9 bases. The junction had 5 bases not matched to a gene; V was cut back by 4 bases and J by 1 base. CDR3 size: 15 residues. Germline CDR1 reads MGHRA; CDR2 reads YSYEKL.

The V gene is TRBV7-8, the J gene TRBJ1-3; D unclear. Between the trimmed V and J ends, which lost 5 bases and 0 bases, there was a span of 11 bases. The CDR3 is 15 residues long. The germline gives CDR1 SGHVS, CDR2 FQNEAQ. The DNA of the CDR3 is TGTGCCAGCAGCCCCGGGCTACACTCTGGAAACACCATATATTTT. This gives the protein CASSPGLHSGNTIYF.

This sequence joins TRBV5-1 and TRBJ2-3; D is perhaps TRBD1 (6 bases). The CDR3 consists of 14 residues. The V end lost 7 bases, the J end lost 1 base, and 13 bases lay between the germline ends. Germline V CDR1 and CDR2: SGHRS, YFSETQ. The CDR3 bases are TGCGCCAGCCATTCGGGACACGGCACAGATACGCAGTATTTT. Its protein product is CASHSGHGTDTQYF.

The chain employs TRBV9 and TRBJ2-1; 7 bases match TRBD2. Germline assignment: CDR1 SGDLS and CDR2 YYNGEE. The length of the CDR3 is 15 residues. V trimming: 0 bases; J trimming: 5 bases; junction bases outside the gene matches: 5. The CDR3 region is CASSVAPAGDNEQFF. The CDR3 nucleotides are TGTGCCAGCAGCGTAGCCCCCGCGGGGGACAATGAGCAGTTCTTC.

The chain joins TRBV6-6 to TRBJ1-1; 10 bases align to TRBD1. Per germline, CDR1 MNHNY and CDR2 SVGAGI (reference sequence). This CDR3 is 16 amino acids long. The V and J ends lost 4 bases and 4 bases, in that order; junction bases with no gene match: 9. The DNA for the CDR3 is TGTGCCAGCAGTTCCCGGACAGGGGGGTACGGCACTGAAGCTTTCTTT. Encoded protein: CASSSRTGGYGTEAFF.

In nucleotides, the CDR3 is TGTGCCAGCAGCTTAGCGGGACTAGCTGGGCGCGAGCAGTACTTC. Amino acid sequence: CASSLAGLAGREQYF. The chain couples TRBV7-2 to TRBJ2-7; 9 bases fit TRBD2. Germline values: CDR1 SGHTA, CDR2 FQGNSA. The CDR3 is 15 amino acids. V dropped 0 bases and J dropped 6; count of bases not matched to a gene: 6.

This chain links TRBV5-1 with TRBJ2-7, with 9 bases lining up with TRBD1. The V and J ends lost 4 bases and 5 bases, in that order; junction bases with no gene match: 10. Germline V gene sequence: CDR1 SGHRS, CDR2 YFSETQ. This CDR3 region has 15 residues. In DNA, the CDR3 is TGCGCCAGCAGCGGATCGGGGACAGGGTTTAACGAGCAGTACTTC. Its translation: CASSGSGTGFNEQYF.